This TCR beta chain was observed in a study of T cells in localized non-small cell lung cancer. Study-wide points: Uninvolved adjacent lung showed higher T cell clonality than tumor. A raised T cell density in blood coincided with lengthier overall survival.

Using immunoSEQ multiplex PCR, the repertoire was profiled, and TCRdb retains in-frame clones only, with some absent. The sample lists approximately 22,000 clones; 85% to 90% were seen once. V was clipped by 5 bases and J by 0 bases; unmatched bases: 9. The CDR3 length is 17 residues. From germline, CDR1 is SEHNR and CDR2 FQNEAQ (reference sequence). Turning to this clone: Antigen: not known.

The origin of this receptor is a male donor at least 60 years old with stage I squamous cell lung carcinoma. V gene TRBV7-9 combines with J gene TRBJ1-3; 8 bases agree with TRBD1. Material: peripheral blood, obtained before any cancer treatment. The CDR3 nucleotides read TGTGCCAGCAGCGCGTGGCAGGGGGCTTTCTCTGGAAACACCATATATTTT. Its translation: CASSAWQGAFSGNTIYF.